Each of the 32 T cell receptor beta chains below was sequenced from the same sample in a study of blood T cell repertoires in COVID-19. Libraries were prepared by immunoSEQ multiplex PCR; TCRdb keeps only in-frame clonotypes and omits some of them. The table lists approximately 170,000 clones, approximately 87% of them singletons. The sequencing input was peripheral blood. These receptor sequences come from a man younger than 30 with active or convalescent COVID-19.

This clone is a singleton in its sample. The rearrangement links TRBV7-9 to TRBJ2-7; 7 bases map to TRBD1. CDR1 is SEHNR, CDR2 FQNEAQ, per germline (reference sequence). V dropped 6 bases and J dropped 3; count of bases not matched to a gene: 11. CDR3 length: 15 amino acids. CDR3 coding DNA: TGTGCCAGCAGTACCACTTTGGGACAGCTCTACGAGCAGTACTTC. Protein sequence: CASSTTLGQLYEQYF.

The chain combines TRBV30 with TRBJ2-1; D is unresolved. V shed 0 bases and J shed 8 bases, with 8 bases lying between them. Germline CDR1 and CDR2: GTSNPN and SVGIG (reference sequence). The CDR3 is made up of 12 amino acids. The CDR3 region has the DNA TGTGCCTGGAGTGTATCCGGGTATGAGCAGTTCTTC. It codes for CAWSVSGYEQFF. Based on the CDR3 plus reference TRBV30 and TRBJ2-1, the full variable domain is SQTIHQWPATLVQPVGSPLSLECTVEGTSNPNLYWYRQAAGRGLQLLFYSVGIGQISSEVPQNLSASRPQDRQFILSSKKLLLSDSGFYLCAWSVSGYEQFFGPGTRLTVL.

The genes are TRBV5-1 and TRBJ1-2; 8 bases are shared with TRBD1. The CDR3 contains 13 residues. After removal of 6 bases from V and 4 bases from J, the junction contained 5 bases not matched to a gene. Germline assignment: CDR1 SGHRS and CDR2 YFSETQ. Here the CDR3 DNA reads TGCGCCAGCACCACAGGGGGAACCTATGGCTACACCTTC. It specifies CASTTGGTYGYTF.

CDR3 in DNA: TGTGCCAGCAGCTCCCTTGGAAACACCATATATTTT. It yields the protein CASSSLGNTIYF. The chain links TRBV6-6 to TRBJ1-3; D not certain. The CDR3 is made up of 12 amino acids. Germline assignment: CDR1 MNHNY and CDR2 SVGAGI (reference sequence). Trimming took 6 bases from V and 3 from J, leaving 6 bases between them.

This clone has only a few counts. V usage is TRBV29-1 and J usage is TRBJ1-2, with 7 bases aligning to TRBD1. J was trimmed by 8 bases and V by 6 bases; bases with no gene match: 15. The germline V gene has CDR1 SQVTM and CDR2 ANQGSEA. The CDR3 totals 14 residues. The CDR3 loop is CSVGTGASGVGYTF. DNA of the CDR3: TGCAGCGTGGGTACAGGGGCTTCTGGCGTAGGCTACACCTTC.

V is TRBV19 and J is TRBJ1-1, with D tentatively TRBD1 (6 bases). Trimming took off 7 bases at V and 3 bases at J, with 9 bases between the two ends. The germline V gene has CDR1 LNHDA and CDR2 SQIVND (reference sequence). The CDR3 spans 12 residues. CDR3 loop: CASNRVDTEAFF. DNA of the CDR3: TGTGCCAGTAACAGGGTTGACACTGAAGCTTTCTTT.

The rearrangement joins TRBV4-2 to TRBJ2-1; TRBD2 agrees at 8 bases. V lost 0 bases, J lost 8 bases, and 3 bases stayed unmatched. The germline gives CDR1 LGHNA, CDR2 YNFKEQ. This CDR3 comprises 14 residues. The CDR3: CASSQDTGGYEQFF. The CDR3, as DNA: TGTGCCAGCAGCCAAGATACGGGGGGGTATGAGCAGTTCTTC.

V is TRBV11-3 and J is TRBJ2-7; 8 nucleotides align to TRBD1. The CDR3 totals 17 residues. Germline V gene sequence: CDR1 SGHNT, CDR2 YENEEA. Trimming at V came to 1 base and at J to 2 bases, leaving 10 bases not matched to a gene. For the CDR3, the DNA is TGTGCCAGCAGCTTAGTACTGGGGCAGGGGGCCGCCTACGAGCAGTACTTC. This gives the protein CASSLVLGQGAAYEQYF.

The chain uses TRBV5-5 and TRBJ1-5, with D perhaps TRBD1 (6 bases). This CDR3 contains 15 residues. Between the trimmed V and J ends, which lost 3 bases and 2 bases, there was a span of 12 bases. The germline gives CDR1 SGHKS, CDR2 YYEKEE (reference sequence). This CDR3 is CASSSSGGGNQPQHF. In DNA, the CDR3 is TGTGCCAGCAGCTCTTCGGGGGGCGGCAATCAGCCCCAGCATTTT.

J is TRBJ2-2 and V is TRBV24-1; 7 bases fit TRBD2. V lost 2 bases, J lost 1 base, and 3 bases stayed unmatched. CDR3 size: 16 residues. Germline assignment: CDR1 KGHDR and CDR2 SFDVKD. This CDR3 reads CATSDWGGKNTGELFF. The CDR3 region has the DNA TGTGCCACCAGTGATTGGGGAGGGAAGAACACCGGGGAGCTGTTTTTT.

CDR3 nucleotides: TGCGCCAGCAGCCAAGTTCGGTACACTGAAGCTTTCTTT. Translation: CASSQVRYTEAFF. The chain combines TRBV4-1 with TRBJ1-1; the D is unclear. Trimming left V 1 base short and J 3 bases short, with 6 bases between. The CDR3 length is 13 residues. Per germline, CDR1 MGHRA and CDR2 YSYEKL.

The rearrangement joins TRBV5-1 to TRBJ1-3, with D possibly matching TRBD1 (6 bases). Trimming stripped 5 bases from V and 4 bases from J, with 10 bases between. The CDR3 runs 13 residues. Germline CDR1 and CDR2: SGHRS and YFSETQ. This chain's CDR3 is CASRSGDGNTIYF. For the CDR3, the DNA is TGCGCCAGCAGATCAGGGGACGGAAACACCATATATTTT.

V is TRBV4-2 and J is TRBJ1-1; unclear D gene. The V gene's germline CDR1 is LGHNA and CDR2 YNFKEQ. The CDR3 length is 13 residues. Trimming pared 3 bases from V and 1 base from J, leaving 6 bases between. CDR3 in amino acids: CASSHQENTEAFF. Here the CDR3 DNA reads TGTGCCAGCAGCCACCAGGAGAACACTGAAGCTTTCTTT.

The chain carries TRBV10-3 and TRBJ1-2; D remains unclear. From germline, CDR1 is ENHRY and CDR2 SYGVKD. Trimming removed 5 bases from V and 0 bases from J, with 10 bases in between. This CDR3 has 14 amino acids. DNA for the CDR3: TGTGCCATCAGTACACAGATAGCTAACTATGGCTACACCTTC. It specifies CAISTQIANYGYTF.

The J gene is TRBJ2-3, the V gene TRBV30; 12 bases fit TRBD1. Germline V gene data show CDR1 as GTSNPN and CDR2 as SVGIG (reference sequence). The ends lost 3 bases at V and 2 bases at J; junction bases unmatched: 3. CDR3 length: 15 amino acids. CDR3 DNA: TGTGCCTGGAGGGGACAGGGGGCTTTCACAGATACGCAGTATTTT. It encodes CAWRGQGAFTDTQYF.

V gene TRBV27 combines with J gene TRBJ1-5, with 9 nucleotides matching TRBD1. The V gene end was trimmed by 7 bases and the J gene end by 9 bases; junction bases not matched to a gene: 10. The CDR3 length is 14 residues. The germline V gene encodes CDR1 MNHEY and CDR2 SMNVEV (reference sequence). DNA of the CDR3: TGTGCCAGCAAACGACAGGGGGGCGGTTGGCCCCAGCATTTT. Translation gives CASKRQGGGWPQHF.

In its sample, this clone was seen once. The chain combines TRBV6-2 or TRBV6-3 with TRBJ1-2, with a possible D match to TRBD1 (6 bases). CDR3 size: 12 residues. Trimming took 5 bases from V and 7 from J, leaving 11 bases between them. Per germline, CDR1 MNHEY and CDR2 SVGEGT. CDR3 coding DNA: TGTGCCAGCAGTAGGACAGTTGGTGGCTACACCTTC. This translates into CASSRTVGGYTF.

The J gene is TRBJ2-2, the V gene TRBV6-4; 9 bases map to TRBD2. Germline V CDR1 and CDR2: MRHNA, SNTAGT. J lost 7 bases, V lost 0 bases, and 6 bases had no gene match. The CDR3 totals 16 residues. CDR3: CASSDSRGGAFGELFF. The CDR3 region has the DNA TGTGCCAGCAGTGACTCTCGCGGGGGGGCCTTCGGGGAGCTGTTTTTT.

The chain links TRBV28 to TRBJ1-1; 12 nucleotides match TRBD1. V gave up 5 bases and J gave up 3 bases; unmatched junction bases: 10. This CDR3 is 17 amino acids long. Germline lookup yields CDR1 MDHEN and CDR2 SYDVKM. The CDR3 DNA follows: TGTGCCAGCAGTCTCCGGGACAGGGGGCTATTACACACTGAAGCTTTCTTT. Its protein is CASSLRDRGLLHTEAFF.

In nucleotides, the CDR3 is TGTGCCAGCAGCTTAGAGGCGGGAAGCTACGAGCAGTACGTC. This codes for CASSLEAGSYEQYV. The chain carries TRBV11-2 and TRBJ2-7, with a tentative D call TRBD2 (6 bases). The CDR3 loop spans 14 amino acids. V was pared by 0 bases and J by 3 bases, with 9 bases between. From germline, CDR1 is SGHAT and CDR2 FQNNGV.

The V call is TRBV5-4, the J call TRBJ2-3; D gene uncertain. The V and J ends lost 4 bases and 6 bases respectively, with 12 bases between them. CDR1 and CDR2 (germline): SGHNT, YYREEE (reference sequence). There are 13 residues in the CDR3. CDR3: CASSVRYSDTQYF. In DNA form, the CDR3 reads TGTGCCAGCAGCGTGCGTTATTCGGATACGCAGTATTTT.

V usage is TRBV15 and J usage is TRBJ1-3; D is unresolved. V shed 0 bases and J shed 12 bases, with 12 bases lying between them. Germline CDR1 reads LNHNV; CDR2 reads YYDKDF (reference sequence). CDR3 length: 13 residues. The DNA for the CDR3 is TGTGCCACCAGCAGAGACGAAGGAGAGGGCATATATTTT. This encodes CATSRDEGEGIYF.

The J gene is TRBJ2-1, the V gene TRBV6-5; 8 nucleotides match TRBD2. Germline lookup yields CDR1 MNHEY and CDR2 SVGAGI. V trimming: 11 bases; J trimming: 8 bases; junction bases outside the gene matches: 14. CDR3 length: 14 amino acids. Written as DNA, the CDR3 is TGTGCCCTTGAACGGGAGCGGGAGAGCGATGAGCAGTTCTTC. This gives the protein CALERERESDEQFF.

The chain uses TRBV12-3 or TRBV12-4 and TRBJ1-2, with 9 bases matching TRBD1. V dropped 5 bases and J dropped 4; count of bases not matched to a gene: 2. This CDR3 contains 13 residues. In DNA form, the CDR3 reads TGTGCCAGCAGTCCGGGACAGGGCTATGGCTACACCTTC. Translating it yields CASSPGQGYGYTF.

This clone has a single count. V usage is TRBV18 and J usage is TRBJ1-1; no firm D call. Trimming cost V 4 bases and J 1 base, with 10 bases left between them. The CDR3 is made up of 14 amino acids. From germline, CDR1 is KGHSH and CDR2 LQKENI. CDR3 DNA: TGTGCCAGCTCACATCTTGACAAGAACACTGAAGCTTTCTTT. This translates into CASSHLDKNTEAFF.

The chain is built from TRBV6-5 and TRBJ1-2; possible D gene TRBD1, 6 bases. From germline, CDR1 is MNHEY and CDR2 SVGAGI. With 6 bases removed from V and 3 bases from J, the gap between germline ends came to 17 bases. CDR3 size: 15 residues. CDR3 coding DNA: TGTGCCAGCAGCCCCGGCGGACAGCTCTACTATGGCTACACCTTC. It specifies CASSPGGQLYYGYTF.

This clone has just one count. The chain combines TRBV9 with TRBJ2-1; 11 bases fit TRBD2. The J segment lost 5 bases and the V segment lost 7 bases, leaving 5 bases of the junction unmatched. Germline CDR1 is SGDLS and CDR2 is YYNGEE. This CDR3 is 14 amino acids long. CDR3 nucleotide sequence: TGTGCCAGCTCACTAGCGGGAGTTAACAATGAGCAGTTCTTC. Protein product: CASSLAGVNNEQFF.

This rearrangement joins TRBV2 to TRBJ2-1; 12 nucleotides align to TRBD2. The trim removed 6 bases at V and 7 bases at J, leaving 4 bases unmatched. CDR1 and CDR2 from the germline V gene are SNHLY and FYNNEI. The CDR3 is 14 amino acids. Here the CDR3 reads CASSPTSGRNEQFF. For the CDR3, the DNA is TGTGCCAGCAGCCCAACTAGCGGGAGGAATGAGCAGTTCTTC.

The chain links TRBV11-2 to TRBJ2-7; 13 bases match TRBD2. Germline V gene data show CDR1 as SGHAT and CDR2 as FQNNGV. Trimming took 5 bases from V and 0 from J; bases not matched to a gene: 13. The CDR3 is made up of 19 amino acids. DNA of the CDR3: TGTGCCAGCAGCCTAAGTCCCGGACTAGCGGGAGCCGGCTCCTACGAGCAGTACTTC. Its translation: CASSLSPGLAGAGSYEQYF.

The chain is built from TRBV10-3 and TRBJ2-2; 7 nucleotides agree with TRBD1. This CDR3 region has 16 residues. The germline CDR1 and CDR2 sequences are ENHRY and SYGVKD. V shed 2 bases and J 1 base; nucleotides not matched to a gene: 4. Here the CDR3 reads CAISEGQERNTGELFF. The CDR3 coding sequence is TGTGCCATCAGTGAGGGACAGGAAAGGAACACCGGGGAGCTGTTTTTT.

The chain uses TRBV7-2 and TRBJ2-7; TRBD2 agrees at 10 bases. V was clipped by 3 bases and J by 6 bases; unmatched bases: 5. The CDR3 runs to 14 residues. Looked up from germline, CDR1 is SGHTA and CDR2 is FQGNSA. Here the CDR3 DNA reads TGTGCCAGCAGCTTTAAAGCGGGAGGGGGCGAGCAGTACTTC. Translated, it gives CASSFKAGGGEQYF.

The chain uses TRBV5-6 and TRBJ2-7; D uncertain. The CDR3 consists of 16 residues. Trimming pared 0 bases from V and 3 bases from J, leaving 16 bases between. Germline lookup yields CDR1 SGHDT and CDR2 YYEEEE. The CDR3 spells CASSLEVKAGIYEQYV. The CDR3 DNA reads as TGTGCCAGCAGCTTGGAAGTCAAGGCAGGTATCTACGAGCAGTACGTC.